The entry that follows covers one T cell receptor beta chain sequence. The data were taken from a study of technical replicates of blood from a few donors. The repertoire was sequenced with immunoSEQ multiplex PCR; TCRdb's copy has only in-frame clones and lacks some. The table has around 84,000 clones, 98% seen once; the top ten hold around 0.15%. The CDR3 totals 15 residues. The V gene end was trimmed by 4 bases and the J gene end by 1 base; junction bases not matched to a gene: 4. CDR1 is MNHNS, CDR2 SASEGT, per germline. The TCR sequence derives from a human donor in good health. The sample was T cells isolated from PBMCs. The rearrangement links TRBV6-1 to TRBJ2-7; 10 positions agree with TRBD1. The CDR3 bases are TGTGCCAGCAGTGGTCCGGGACAGGGGTCCTACGAGCAGTACTTC. Translation gives CASSGPGQGSYEQYF.